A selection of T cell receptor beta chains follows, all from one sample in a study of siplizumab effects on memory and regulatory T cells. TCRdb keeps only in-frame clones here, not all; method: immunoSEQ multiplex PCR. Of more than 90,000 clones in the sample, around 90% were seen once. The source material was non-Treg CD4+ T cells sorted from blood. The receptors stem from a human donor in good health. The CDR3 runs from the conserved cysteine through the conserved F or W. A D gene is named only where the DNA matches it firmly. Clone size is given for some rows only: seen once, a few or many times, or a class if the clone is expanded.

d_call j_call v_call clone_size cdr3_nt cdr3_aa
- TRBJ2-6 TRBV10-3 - TGTGCCATCCCCGGGGAACCGCGCTCTGGGGCCAACGTCCTGACTTTC CAIPGEPRSGANVLTF
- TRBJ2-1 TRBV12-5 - TGTGCTAGTGGTTTGGCTTACAATGAGCAGTTCTTC CASGLAYNEQFF
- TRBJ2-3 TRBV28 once TGTGCCAGCAGTCGTTATGTAGCGGCCCAGGATACGCAGTATTTT CASSRYVAAQDTQYF
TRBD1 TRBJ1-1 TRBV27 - TGTGCCAGCAGTCCCCGGACAGGGTATCACGGCACTGAAGCTTTCTTT CASSPRTGYHGTEAFF
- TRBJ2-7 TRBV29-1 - TGCAGCGTTGAAGTAGGCAGGGGCATGTACTTC CSVEVGRGMYF
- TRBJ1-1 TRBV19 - TGTGCCAGTAGTCCACAGGGTATAAACACTGAAGCTTTCTTT CASSPQGINTEAFF
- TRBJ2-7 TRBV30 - TGTGCCTGGAGTCAGTTGACAGCCTACGAGCAGTACTTC CAWSQLTAYEQYF
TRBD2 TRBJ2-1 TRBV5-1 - TGCGCCAGCACCGAACTAGCGGGAGGAACTGGTGAGCAGTTCTTC CASTELAGGTGEQFF
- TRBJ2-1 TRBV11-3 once TGTGCCAGCAGCTTAGGTGAGAGAATCACCTACAATGAGCAGTTCTTC CASSLGERITYNEQFF
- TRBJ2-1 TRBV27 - TGTGCCAGCAGTACCAACTACTCGGAACTGGCCTACAATGAGCAGTTCTTC CASSTNYSELAYNEQFF
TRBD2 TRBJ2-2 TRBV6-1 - TGTGCCAGCAGTGAAAATCTAGCGGGAGGGTGGGACACCGGGGAGCTGTTTTTT CASSENLAGGWDTGELFF
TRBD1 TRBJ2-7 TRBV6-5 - TGTGCCAGCAGTTACCGGACAGGGGACGAGCAGTACTTC CASSYRTGDEQYF
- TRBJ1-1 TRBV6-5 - TGTGCCAGCAGTTACAACGGTGGCACTGAAGCTTTCTTT CASSYNGGTEAFF
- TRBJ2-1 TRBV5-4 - TGTGCCAGCAGCCCCGGAGGGGTACCAGACTACAATGAGCAGTTCTTC CASSPGGVPDYNEQFF
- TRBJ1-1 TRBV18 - TGTGCCAGCTCACCTAAAAAAGCCACTGAAGCTTTCTTT CASSPKKATEAFF
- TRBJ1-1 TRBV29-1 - TGCAGCGTTGGGGACCCCCCCACTGAAGCTTTCTTT CSVGDPPTEAFF
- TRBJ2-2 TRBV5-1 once TGCGCCAGCAGCTTGATAAAACCCTCCGGGGAGCTGTTTTTT CASSLIKPSGELFF
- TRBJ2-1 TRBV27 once TGTGCCAGCAGTTTATGGTCTAACAATGAGCAGTTCTTC CASSLWSNNEQFF
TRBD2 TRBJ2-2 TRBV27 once TGTGCCAGCAGTTTCACCGGGAGGGCCTTTGGCGGGGAGCTGTTTTTT CASSFTGRAFGGELFF
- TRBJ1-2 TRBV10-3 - TGTGCACCCCGAGGGGTTCGGCGTGGCTACACCTTC CAPRGVRRGYTF
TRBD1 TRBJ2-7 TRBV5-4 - TGTGCCAGCCGACCTGGACAGGGGTCCTACGAGCAGTACTTC CASRPGQGSYEQYF
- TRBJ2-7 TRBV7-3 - TGTGCCAGCAGCTTATCCGGGGTCACCTACGAGCAGTACTTC CASSLSGVTYEQYF
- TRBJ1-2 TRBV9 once TGTGCCAGCAGCACCGACTTGAAATTTCATGGCTACACCTTC CASSTDLKFHGYTF
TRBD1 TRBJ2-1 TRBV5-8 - TGTGCCAGCAGCTCGGGACAGCCCTTGTTGCATGAGCAGTTCTTC CASSSGQPLLHEQFF
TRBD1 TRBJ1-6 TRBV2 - TGTGCCAGCAGCTGGGGACAGGGGAATAATTCACCCCTCCACTTT CASSWGQGNNSPLHF
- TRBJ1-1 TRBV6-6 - TGTGCCAGCAGTTACTCCCGGGGCTCCACTGAAGCTTTCTTT CASSYSRGSTEAFF
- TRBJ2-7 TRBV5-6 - TGTGCCAGCAGCAGGACAGAGTACGAGCAGTACTTC CASSRTEYEQYF
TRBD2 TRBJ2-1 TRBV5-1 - TGCGCCAGCAGCTTGGGACTAGCGGGAGGGATCTCCTACAATGAGCAGTTCTTC CASSLGLAGGISYNEQFF
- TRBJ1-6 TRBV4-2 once TGTGCCAGCAGCCAAGAATGGCGGAGCTCCTATAATTCACCCCTCCACTTT CASSQEWRSSYNSPLHF
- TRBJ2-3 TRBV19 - TGTGCCAGTAGTAACGCCCGGTGGACAGCCATGGATACGCAGTATTTT CASSNARWTAMDTQYF
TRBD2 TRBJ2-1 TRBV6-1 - TGTGCCAGCAGTGAAGAAACGGCGGGAGTAGGGCCCTATGAGCAGTTCTTC CASSEETAGVGPYEQFF
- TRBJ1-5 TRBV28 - TGTGCCAGCAGTCCCTACAGGGTGGACCAGCCCCAGCATTTT CASSPYRVDQPQHF
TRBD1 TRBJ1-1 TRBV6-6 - TGTGCCAGCAGGATAGGGACAGGGAACACTGAAGCTTTCTTT CASRIGTGNTEAFF
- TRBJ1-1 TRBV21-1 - TGTGCCAGCAGCAAAGCCCTTCTCCGCCCCACAGCTATTAACACTGAAGCTTTCTTT CASSKALLRPTAINTEAFF
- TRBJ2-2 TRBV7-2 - TGTGCCAGCAACCCCAGGAGGAACACCGGGGAGCTGTTTTTT CASNPRRNTGELFF
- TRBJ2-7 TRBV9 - TGTGCCAGCAGCGTAGAGGAGGGCGAGCAGTACTTC CASSVEEGEQYF
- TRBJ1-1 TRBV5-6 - TGTGCCAGCAGCTATTCCCCCACTGAAGCTTTCTTT CASSYSPTEAFF
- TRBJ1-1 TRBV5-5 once TGTGCCAGCAGCTTGCGGTCCGACACTGAAGCTTTCTTT CASSLRSDTEAFF
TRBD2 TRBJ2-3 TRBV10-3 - TGTGCCATCACTGGGCGGGGGGCCGATACGCAGTATTTT CAITGRGADTQYF
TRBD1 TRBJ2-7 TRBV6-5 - TGTGCCAGCAACTCTAACCAGGGGGCGGGGAAGCAGTACTTC CASNSNQGAGKQYF
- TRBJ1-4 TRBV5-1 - TGCGCCAGCAGCAATTGGGGTGGGGATGAAAAACTGTTTTTT CASSNWGGDEKLFF
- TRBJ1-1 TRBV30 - TGTGCCTCTAAACCGGTACCGAACACTGAAGCTTTCTTT CASKPVPNTEAFF
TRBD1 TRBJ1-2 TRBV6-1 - TGTGCCAGCAGCTCGGGACAGGGTTTTGGCTATGGCTACACCTTC CASSSGQGFGYGYTF
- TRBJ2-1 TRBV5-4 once TGTGCCAGCAGCTTGGGGGGGACTGGGCGGTTCTTC CASSLGGTGRFF
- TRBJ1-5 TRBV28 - TGTGCCAGCAGTTTAAATGGAGGAATGGATCAGCCCCAGCATTTT CASSLNGGMDQPQHF
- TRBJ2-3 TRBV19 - TGTGCCAGTAGAAGAGGAAATACGCAGTATTTT CASRRGNTQYF
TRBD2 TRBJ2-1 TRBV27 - TGTGCCAGCCGCGGACTAGCGGGAAACTACAATGAGCAGTTCTTC CASRGLAGNYNEQFF
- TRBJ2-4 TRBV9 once TGTGCCAGCAGCCCTTCCTACGGAGGGGGCAACATTCAGTACTTC CASSPSYGGGNIQYF
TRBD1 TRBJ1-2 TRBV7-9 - TGTGCCAGCAGCTTACCGGGACAGGGGGTATCTGGCTACACCTTC CASSLPGQGVSGYTF
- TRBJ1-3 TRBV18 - TGTGCCAGCTCTCGGGACTACTCTGGAAACACCATATATTTT CASSRDYSGNTIYF
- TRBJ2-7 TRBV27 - TGTGCCAGCAGTTTCAAACCGTCATACGAGCAGTACTTC CASSFKPSYEQYF
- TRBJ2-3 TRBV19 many TGTGCCAGTAGTGTATCTCGGGACAAGGAATATTTT CASSVSRDKEYF
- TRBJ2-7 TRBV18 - TGTGCCAGCTCACCACCGGCGTCATCCTACGAGCAGTACTTC CASSPPASSYEQYF
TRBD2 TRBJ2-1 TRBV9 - TGTGCCAGCACCAGAACTAGCGGGAGACTCGATGAGCAGTTCTTC CASTRTSGRLDEQFF
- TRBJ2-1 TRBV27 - TGTGCCAGCAGTTCTGGATCTTCGGGCTTCAATGAGCAGTTCTTC CASSSGSSGFNEQFF
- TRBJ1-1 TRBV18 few TGTGCCAGCTCCAAAGCGGCCCTAAGGGCCACTGAAGCTTTCTTT CASSKAALRATEAFF
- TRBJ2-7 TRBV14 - TGTGCCAGCAGCCACAACCTTATTTCCTACGAGCAGTACTTC CASSHNLISYEQYF
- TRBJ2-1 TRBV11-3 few TGTGCCAGCAGCTTAGAAGGAAAGGATGAGCAGTTCTTC CASSLEGKDEQFF
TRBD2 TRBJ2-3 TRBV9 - TGTGCCAGCAGCGCCGGACCGGGACTAGCGGGAGGGTGGGATACGCAGTATTTT CASSAGPGLAGGWDTQYF
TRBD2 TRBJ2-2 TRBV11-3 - TGTGCCAGCAGTTCCAGCTGGACTAGCGGGAGAGGCGGGGAGCTGTTTTTT CASSSSWTSGRGGELFF